This entry lists 30 T cell receptor beta chains sequenced from one sample in a study of T cell clones after liver transplantation. The table came from immunoSEQ multiplex PCR; TCRdb's copy has only in-frame clones and leaves some out. This table has 55,000 to 75,000 clones, about 73% appearing once. The specimen was CD4+ T cells from blood, collected at the approximately 15-month timepoint. The receptors derive from a human patient who received a liver transplant. The graft donor may be the source of some T cells.

Of note for this clone: Other DNA sequences in this sample translate to the same CDR3. The chain links TRBV19 to TRBJ1-1; D not certain. Germline values: CDR1 LNHDA, CDR2 SQIVND (reference sequence). The CDR3 spans 14 residues. The V and J ends lost 3 bases and 4 bases respectively, with 12 bases between them. CDR3 amino acids: CASSMLGSGTEAFF. Written as DNA, the CDR3 is TGTGCCAGTAGTATGCTGGGTTCGGGCACTGAAGCTTTCTTT. Full variable domain (missing parts from reference TRBV19 and TRBJ1-1): DGGITQSPKYLFRKEGQNVTLSCEQNLNHDAMYWYRQDPGQGLRLIYYSQIVNDFQKGDIAEGYSVSREKKESFPLTVTSAQKNPTAFYLCASSMLGSGTEAFFGQGTRLTVV.

This chain links TRBV4-3 with TRBJ2-1; 14 bases are a match to TRBD2. J was trimmed by 1 base and V by 4 bases; bases with no gene match: 12. CDR3 length: 20 residues. Germline V CDR1 and CDR2: LGHNA, YSLEER. CDR3: CASSLSGTSGSKRSYNEQFF. The CDR3 DNA sequence: TGCGCCAGCAGCCTTTCCGGGACTAGCGGGAGCAAGAGATCCTACAATGAGCAGTTCTTC.

The genes are TRBV6-6 and TRBJ2-1; TRBD2 might be the D (5 bases). This CDR3 is built from 13 residues. V lost 5 bases, J lost 9 bases, and 14 bases lay in between. In germline, CDR1 is MNHNY, CDR2 SVGAGI (reference sequence). The CDR3 DNA follows: TGTGCCAGCAGTCCACTAGGTATGGGTGAGCAGTTCTTC. Translation: CASSPLGMGEQFF.

V and J are TRBV5-1 and TRBJ1-5; D is perhaps TRBD1 (5 bases). The germline gives CDR1 SGHRS, CDR2 YFSETQ. The CDR3 contains 16 residues. Deletions cut 0 bases from V and 2 bases from J, with 12 bases between. CDR3 sequence reads: CASSLGHTGGNQPQHF. In nucleotides, the CDR3 is TGCGCCAGCAGCTTGGGACACACAGGTGGCAATCAGCCCCAGCATTTT.

Turning to this clone: Other DNA variants within this sample encode the same CDR3. The gene calls are TRBV28 and TRBJ2-7; D not resolved. The germline CDR1 and CDR2 sequences are MDHEN and SYDVKM. The V end was cut by 1 base, the J end by 4 bases, with 5 bases between. This CDR3 contains 12 residues. Here the CDR3 DNA reads TGTGCCAGCAGTTTATTCCCTTACGAGCAGTACTTC. Encoded protein: CASSLFPYEQYF.

This clone has a count of ten or more. This chain connects TRBV19 to TRBJ1-1, with D uncertain. The V end lost 3 bases, the J end lost 4 bases, and 12 bases lay between the germline ends. The CDR3 runs 14 residues. Germline loops: CDR1 LNHDA, CDR2 SQIVND (reference sequence). This CDR3 reads CASSMSGEITEAFF. The CDR3 coding sequence is TGTGCCAGTAGTATGTCCGGGGAGATCACTGAAGCTTTCTTT.

Regarding this clone: A read error may produce the germline difference seen at one junction end. The chain links TRBV6-6 to TRBJ2-2, with a tentative D call TRBD2 (7 bases). From germline, CDR1 is MNHNY and CDR2 SVGAGI (reference sequence). The CDR3 sequence is 15 residues long. CDR3 bases: TGTGCCAGCAGTTACGACCGGGGGGACACCCGGGAGCTGTTTTTT. It specifies CASSYDRGDTRELFF.

The rearrangement links TRBV28 to TRBJ2-3; D may match TRBD1 or TRBD2 (5 bases each). The V gene's germline CDR1 is MDHEN and CDR2 SYDVKM. Trimming pared 3 bases from V and 8 bases from J, leaving 12 bases between. The CDR3 runs to 13 residues. CDR3 sequence: CASSLGEEGTQYF. CDR3 bases: TGTGCCAGCAGTTTGGGGGAAGAGGGTACGCAGTATTTT.

This clone was detected once. The chain employs TRBV18 and TRBJ2-1, with no clear D. Deletions cut 4 bases from V and 5 bases from J, with 27 bases between. This CDR3 spans 19 amino acids. Germline-derived CDR1 and CDR2 are KGHSH and LQKENI. The CDR3 DNA is TGTGCCAGCTCACGCCTTGGCCGGCTCGAGCGAAATTCCCACAATGAGCAGTTCTTC. Residues: CASSRLGRLERNSHNEQFF.

The rearrangement uses TRBV5-1 and TRBJ2-2; TRBD2 aligns across 9 bases. This CDR3 comprises 16 residues. With 5 bases clipped from V and 0 bases from J, the junction kept 5 bases outside the gene matches. In germline, CDR1 is SGHRS, CDR2 YFSETQ. CDR3 loop: CASSSIAGANTGELFF. The CDR3 bases are TGCGCCAGCAGTTCGATAGCGGGAGCGAACACCGGGGAGCTGTTTTTT.

V is TRBV2 and J is TRBJ1-3; no clear D. Germline CDR1 and CDR2: SNHLY and FYNNEI. Trimming removed 4 bases from V and 3 bases from J, with 4 bases in between. The CDR3 loop spans 12 amino acids. CDR3 amino acids: CASSVDGNTIYF. DNA of the CDR3: TGTGCCAGCAGTGTAGATGGAAACACCATATATTTT. The complete variable domain, with remaining parts taken from reference TRBV2 and TRBJ1-3, reads EPEVTQTPSHQVTQMGQEVILRCVPISNHLYFYWYRQILGQKVEFLVSFYNNEISEKSEIFDDQFSVERPDGSNFTLKIRSTKLEDSAMYFCASSVDGNTIYFGEGSWLTVV.

The V gene is TRBV11-2, the J gene TRBJ2-1, with 9 nucleotides matching TRBD1. CDR3 length equals 15 residues. Germline CDR1 reads SGHAT; CDR2 reads FQNNGV. Losses at the gene ends were 1 base for V and 6 bases for J; bases not matched to a gene: 4. In nucleotides, the CDR3 is TGTGCCAGCAGCTTAGCCACGACAGGGGGCAATGAGCAGTTCTTC. Encoded protein: CASSLATTGGNEQFF.

The rearrangement uses TRBV28 and TRBJ1-2; a possible D gene is TRBD1 (5 bases). This CDR3 region has 13 residues. V was shortened by 6 bases and J by 4 bases, with 12 bases between the two germline ends. Germline CDR1 MDHEN, CDR2 SYDVKM. The CDR3 protein is CASRFGTLYGYTF. Here the CDR3 DNA reads TGTGCCAGCAGGTTCGGGACTCTCTATGGCTACACCTTC.

The rearrangement links TRBV7-8 to TRBJ2-2; D is ambiguous. The CDR3 contains 14 residues. Germline values: CDR1 SGHVS, CDR2 FQNEAQ. The germline V and J ends were trimmed by 9 bases and 0 bases, with 11 bases remaining between them. The CDR3 loop is CASSTSPNTGELFF. In nucleotides, the CDR3 is TGTGCCAGTTCGACATCACCGAACACCGGGGAGCTGTTTTTT.

CDR3 nucleotides: TGTGCCAGTAGTGTTAATTCTGGAAACACCATATATTTT. Its translation: CASSVNSGNTIYF. This sequence joins TRBV19 and TRBJ1-3; D remains unclear. Germline V gene lookup returns CDR1 LNHDA and CDR2 SQIVND (reference sequence). The CDR3 spans 13 residues. Trimming shortened V by 5 bases and J by 1 base, and 6 bases separated the two germline ends.

This clone appeared a few times. The rearrangement joins TRBV13 to TRBJ2-3; D call uncertain. The germline V and J ends were trimmed by 5 bases and 3 bases, with 6 bases remaining between them. The germline V gene encodes CDR1 PRHDT and CDR2 FYEKMQ (reference sequence). The CDR3 spans 12 residues. The CDR3 bases are TGTGCCAGCAGCAGGACGACAGATACGCAGTATTTT. It translates to CASSRTTDTQYF.

This clone was seen a few times. J is TRBJ1-2 and V is TRBV11-1; D is ambiguous. The germline V and J ends were trimmed by 6 bases and 8 bases, with 19 bases remaining between them. Germline V gene data show CDR1 as SGHAT and CDR2 as FQDESV (reference sequence). CDR3 length: 14 residues. CDR3 amino acids: CASSGSYPLPGYTF. CDR3 bases: TGTGCCAGCAGTGGGAGCTACCCCCTTCCGGGCTACACCTTC.

This chain connects TRBV18 to TRBJ2-5; 10 nucleotides align to TRBD1. V gave up 7 bases and J gave up 3 bases; unmatched junction bases: 5. The CDR3 contains 14 residues. From germline, CDR1 is KGHSH and CDR2 LQKENI. The CDR3 is CASCRDRGKETQYF. The CDR3 DNA reads TGTGCCAGCTGCCGGGACAGGGGCAAAGAGACCCAGTACTTC.

This clone was counted between two and nine times. This chain joins TRBV13 and TRBJ2-3; D remains ambiguous. V lost 5 bases, J lost 1 base, and 10 bases lay in between. The germline V gene has CDR1 PRHDT and CDR2 FYEKMQ (reference sequence). The CDR3 sequence is 14 residues long. CDR3 region: CASSPTAGTDTQYF. CDR3 nucleotides: TGTGCCAGCAGCCCGACGGCAGGCACAGATACGCAGTATTTT.

The J gene is TRBJ2-1, the V gene TRBV4-3; the match to TRBD2 covers 8 bases. J was trimmed by 9 bases and V by 0 bases; bases with no gene match: 4. Germline V gene data show CDR1 as LGHNA and CDR2 as YSLEER. This CDR3 is 14 amino acids long. The CDR3 spells CASSQDGLAGEQFF. Here the CDR3 DNA reads TGCGCCAGCAGCCAAGATGGACTAGCTGGTGAGCAGTTCTTC.

V is TRBV14 and J is TRBJ2-3; perhaps D is TRBD1 or TRBD2 (6 bases each). CDR3 length: 15 residues. Trimming pared 1 base from V and 10 bases from J, leaving 18 bases between. The V gene's germline CDR1 is SGHDN and CDR2 FVKESK. The CDR3 coding sequence is TGTGCCAGCAGCCAAGGACCGGGGGCCCTCAGCCCGCAGTATTTT. It is translated as CASSQGPGALSPQYF. Filled out from reference TRBV14 and TRBJ2-3, the complete variable domain reads EAGVTQFPSHSVIEKGQTVTLRCDPISGHDNLYWYRRVMGKEIKFLLHFVKESKQDESGMPNNRFLAERTGGTYSTLKVQPAELEDSGVYFCASSQGPGALSPQYFGPGTRLTVL.

This sequence joins TRBV5-1 and TRBJ2-1, with TRBD1 matching 7 bases. V gave up 6 bases and J gave up 4 bases; unmatched junction bases: 4. CDR3 size: 13 residues. CDR1 and CDR2 from the germline V gene are SGHRS and YFSETQ. The CDR3 DNA is TGCGCCAGCAATACAGGGGTTTACAATGAGCAGTTCTTC. As protein: CASNTGVYNEQFF.

V usage is TRBV25-1 and J usage is TRBJ1-5, with D uncertain. V dropped 8 bases and J dropped 2 bases, with 10 bases sitting between them. The CDR3 sequence is 13 residues long. The germline gives CDR1 MGHDK, CDR2 SYGVNS. The CDR3 coding sequence is TGTGCCAGCGCTCCAGGCGGCAATCAGCCCCAGCATTTT. This gives the protein CASAPGGNQPQHF.

A word on this clone: Different DNA sequences within this sample yield the same CDR3. The chain is built from TRBV19 and TRBJ1-5, with D hard to call. Germline loops: CDR1 LNHDA, CDR2 SQIVND (reference sequence). V was shortened by 3 bases and J by 2 bases, with 8 bases between the two germline ends. CDR3 length: 14 residues. The CDR3 coding sequence is TGTGCCAGTAGTATCCTACTAGGCAATCAGCCCCAGCATTTT. Translated, it gives CASSILLGNQPQHF.

This clone was picked up one time. The rearrangement uses TRBV7-4 and TRBJ2-7, with a tentative D call TRBD1 (6 bases). Trimming removed 5 bases from V and 0 bases from J, with 14 bases in between. The CDR3 runs to 15 residues. Germline assignment: CDR1 SGHVT and CDR2 SQSDAQ. The CDR3 sequence: CASSPRGGSSYEQYV. The CDR3 DNA is TGTGCCAGCAGCCCCAGGGGTGGGAGCTCCTACGAGCAGTACGTC.

This sequence joins TRBV2 and TRBJ1-2; 10 bases line up with TRBD1. J was trimmed by 5 bases and V by 6 bases; bases with no gene match: 9. The CDR3 totals 15 residues. The germline CDR1 and CDR2 sequences are SNHLY and FYNNEI. The DNA for the CDR3 is TGTGCCAGCAGCCCCGGGACAGGGGTTGAATATGGCTACACCTTC. This translates into CASSPGTGVEYGYTF.

This clone was counted a few times. The chain recombines TRBV10-3 with TRBJ2-3; 8 bases are a match to TRBD2. In germline, CDR1 is ENHRY, CDR2 SYGVKD. The CDR3 has 15 residues. V trimming: 4 bases; J trimming: 1 base; junction bases outside the gene matches: 4. CDR3 loop: CAISAGRAGTDTQYF. In DNA form, the CDR3 reads TGTGCCATCAGTGCCGGGAGGGCCGGCACAGATACGCAGTATTTT.

The gene calls are TRBV6-1 and TRBJ2-6; no definite D call. Trimming removed 10 bases at V and 2 bases at J, with 12 bases between. The CDR3 is 14 residues long. Germline CDR1 and CDR2: MNHNS and SASEGT. CDR3 sequence reads: CATLTSTGANVLTF. CDR3 bases: TGTGCCACCCTAACGTCAACTGGGGCCAACGTCCTGACTTTC.

The chain recombines TRBV7-8 with TRBJ2-7, with 7 nucleotides matching TRBD2. Germline CDR1 reads SGHVS; CDR2 reads FQNEAQ. The CDR3 sequence is 14 residues long. V lost 8 bases and J lost 3; bases outside the gene matches: 10. The DNA for the CDR3 is TGTGCCAGCGGCTCGACGGGGGGTAGCTACGAGCAGTACTTC. It is translated as CASGSTGGSYEQYF. The full variable domain, in which reference TRBV7-8 and TRBJ2-7 provide the parts outside the CDR3, is GAGVSQSPRYKVAKRGQDVALRCDPISGHVSLFWYQQALGQGPEFLTYFQNEAQLDKSGLPSDRFFAERPEGSVSTLKIQRTQQEDSAVYLCASGSTGGSYEQYFGPGTRLTVT.

The chain couples TRBV4-1 to TRBJ2-3; no reliable D call. Trimming took 3 bases from V and 2 from J, leaving 9 bases between them. The CDR3 has 14 amino acids. In germline, CDR1 is MGHRA, CDR2 YSYEKL. CDR3 sequence reads: CASSHGEDTDTQYF. The CDR3 DNA reads TGCGCCAGCAGCCACGGCGAGGACACAGATACGCAGTATTTT.